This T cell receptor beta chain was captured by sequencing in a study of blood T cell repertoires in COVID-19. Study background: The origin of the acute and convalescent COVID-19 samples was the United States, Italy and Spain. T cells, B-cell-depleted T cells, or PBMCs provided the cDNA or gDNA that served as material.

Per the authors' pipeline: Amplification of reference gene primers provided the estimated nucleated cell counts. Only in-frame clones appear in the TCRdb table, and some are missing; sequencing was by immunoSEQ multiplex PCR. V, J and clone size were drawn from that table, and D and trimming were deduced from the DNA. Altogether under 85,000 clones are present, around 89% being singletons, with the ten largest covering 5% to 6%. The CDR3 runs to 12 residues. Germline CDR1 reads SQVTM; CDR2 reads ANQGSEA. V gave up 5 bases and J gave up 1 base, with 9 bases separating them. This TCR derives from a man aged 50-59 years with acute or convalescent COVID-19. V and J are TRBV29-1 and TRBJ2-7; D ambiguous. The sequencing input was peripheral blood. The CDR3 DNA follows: TGCAGCGTTACCCAGTCGTCCTACGAGCAGTACTTC. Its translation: CSVTQSSYEQYF.